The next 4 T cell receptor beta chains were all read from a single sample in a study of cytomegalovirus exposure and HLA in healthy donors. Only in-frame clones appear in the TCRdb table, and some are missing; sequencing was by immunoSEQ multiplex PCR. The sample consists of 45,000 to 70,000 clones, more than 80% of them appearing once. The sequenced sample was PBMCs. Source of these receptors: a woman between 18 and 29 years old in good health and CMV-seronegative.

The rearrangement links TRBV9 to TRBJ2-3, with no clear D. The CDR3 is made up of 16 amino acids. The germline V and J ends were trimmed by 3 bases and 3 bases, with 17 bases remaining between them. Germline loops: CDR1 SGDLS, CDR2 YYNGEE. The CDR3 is CASSGQHQLATDTQYF. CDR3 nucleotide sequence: TGTGCCAGCAGCGGACAACACCAGCTCGCGACAGATACGCAGTATTTT. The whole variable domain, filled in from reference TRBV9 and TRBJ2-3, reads DSGVTQTPKHLITATGQRVTLRCSPRSGDLSVYWYQQSLDQGLQFLIQYYNGEERAKGNILERFSAQQFPDLHSELNLSSLELGDSALYFCASSGQHQLATDTQYFGPGTRLTVL.

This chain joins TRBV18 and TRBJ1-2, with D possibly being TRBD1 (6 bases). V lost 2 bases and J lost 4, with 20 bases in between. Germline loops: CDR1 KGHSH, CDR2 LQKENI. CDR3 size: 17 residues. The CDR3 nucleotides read TGTGCCAGCTCACCAAGAAAGTCAGGGGCGCTTGGCTATGGCTACACCTTC. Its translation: CASSPRKSGALGYGYTF.

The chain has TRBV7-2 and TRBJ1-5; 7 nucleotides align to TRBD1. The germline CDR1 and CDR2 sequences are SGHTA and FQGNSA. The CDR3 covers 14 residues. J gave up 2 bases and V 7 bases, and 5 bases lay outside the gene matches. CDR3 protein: CASNRQGGNQPQHF. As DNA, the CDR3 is TGTGCCAGCAATCGACAGGGTGGCAATCAGCCCCAGCATTTT.

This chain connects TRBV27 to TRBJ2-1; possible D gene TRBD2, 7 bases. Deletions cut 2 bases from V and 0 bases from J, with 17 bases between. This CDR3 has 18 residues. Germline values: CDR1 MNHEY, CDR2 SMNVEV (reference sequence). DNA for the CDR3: TGTGCCAGCAGTTTAGGGGCGGGGGCCAGAAGCTCCTACAATGAGCAGTTCTTC. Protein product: CASSLGAGARSSYNEQFF.